This TCR beta chain was captured in a study of metastatic and nonmetastatic thyroid tumors. Study-wide background: Thyroid patients, malignant and benign, had repertoires compared across blood and tumor or nodule tissue.

In the source study's methods: Using the CDR3 differences seen across clinicopathological groups, the authors built a distant-metastasis classifier for papillary thyroid cancer, which was meant to discriminate distant-metastatic patients. TCRdb ran MiXCR on the PCR reads. The authors' filters were not applied to this entry. Among roughly 10,000 clones listed, over 30% were seen once. The CDR3 consists of 15 residues. Germline assignment: CDR1 DFQATT and CDR2 SNEGSKA (reference sequence). V was trimmed by 1 base and J by 2 bases, leaving 12 bases between them. Study-level points and caveats: Compared with benign nodules, malignant thyroid tumors were reported to have significantly higher TCR beta diversity in both blood and tumor.

About this clone itself: What it binds is not known.

There were no patients who had received any treatment before thyroid surgery. Input material: tumor tissue. The chain couples TRBV20-1 to TRBJ1-5, with D unclear. This clonotype was obtained from a female donor with papillary thyroid cancer or a benign thyroid nodule (not recorded which). Some clones in this sample may be carry-over from other donors' samples. The CDR3 sequence: CSARVLGEGNQPQHF. The DNA for the CDR3 is TGCAGTGCTAGAGTATTGGGTGAGGGCAATCAGCCCCAGCATTTT.